This T cell receptor beta chain emerged from a study of T cell responses to AZD1222 COVID-19 vaccine. Overall study findings and caveats: The donors showed a predominance of white British ancestry and of females, with possible underestimation of clonal diversity. Rises in breadth and depth of Spike-specific TCRs came after two AZD1222 doses.

Germline lookup yields CDR1 SEHNR and CDR2 FQNEAQ (reference sequence). The length of the CDR3 is 14 residues. The V end lost 5 bases, the J end lost 1 base, and 11 bases lay between the germline ends. Regarding this clone: Its antigen is not identified.

The protocol was immunoSEQ multiplex PCR, while the TCRdb copy is restricted to in-frame clones and leaves out a portion. The table records around 100,000 clones, around 90% of them present only once. This sample comprised peripheral blood, obtained on day 0 of AZD1222 vaccination. This chain links TRBV7-9 with TRBJ1-1; D call uncertain. This clonotype was sampled from an adult in good health. The CDR3 region has the DNA TGTGCCAGCAGCGGAGTATGGCCGAACACTGAAGCTTTCTTT. This sequence encodes CASSGVWPNTEAFF.